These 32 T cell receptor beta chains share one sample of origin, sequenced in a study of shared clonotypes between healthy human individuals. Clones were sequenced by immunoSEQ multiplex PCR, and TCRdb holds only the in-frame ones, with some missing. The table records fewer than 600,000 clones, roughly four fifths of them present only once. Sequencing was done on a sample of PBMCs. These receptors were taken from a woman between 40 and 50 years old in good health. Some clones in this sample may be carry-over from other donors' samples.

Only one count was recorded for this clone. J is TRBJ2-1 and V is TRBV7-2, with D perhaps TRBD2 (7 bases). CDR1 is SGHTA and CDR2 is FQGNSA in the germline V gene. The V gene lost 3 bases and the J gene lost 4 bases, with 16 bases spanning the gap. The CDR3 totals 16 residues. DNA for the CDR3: TGTGCCAGCAGCTTGAGGGGGAGGGCCTTTTACAATGAGCAGTTCTTC. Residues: CASSLRGRAFYNEQFF.

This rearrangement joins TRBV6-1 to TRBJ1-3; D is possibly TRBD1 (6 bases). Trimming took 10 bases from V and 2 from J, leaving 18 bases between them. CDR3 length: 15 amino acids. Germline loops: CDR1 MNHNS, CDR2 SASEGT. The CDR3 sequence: CATHAKGDTGNTIYF. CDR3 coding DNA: TGTGCCACACATGCGAAAGGGGACACTGGAAACACCATATATTTT.

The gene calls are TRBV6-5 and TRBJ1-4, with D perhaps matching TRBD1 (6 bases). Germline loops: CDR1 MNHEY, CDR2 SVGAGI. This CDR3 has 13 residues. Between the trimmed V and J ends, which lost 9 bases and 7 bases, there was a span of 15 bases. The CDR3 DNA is TGTGCCAGTCAAAGGACAGTTAGTGAAAAACTGTTTTTT. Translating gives CASQRTVSEKLFF.

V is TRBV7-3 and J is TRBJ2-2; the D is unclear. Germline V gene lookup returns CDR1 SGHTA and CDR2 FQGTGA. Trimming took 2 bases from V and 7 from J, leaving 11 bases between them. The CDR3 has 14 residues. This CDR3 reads CASSLVSGSGELFF. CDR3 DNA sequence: TGTGCCAGCAGCTTAGTGTCGGGTAGCGGGGAGCTGTTTTTT.

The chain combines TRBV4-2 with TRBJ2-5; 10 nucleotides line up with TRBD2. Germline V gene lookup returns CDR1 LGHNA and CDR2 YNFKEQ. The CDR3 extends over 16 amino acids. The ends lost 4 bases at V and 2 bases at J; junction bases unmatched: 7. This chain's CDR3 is CASSLHLAGDQETQYF. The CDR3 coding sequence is TGTGCCAGCAGCCTACACCTAGCGGGAGATCAAGAGACCCAGTACTTC.

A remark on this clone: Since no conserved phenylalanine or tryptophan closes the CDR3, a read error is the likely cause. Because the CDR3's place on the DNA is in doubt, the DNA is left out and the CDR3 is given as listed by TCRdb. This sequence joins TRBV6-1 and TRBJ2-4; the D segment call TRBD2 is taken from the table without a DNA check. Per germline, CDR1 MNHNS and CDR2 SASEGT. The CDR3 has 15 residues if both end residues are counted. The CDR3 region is CASSERVTVRVVAYL.

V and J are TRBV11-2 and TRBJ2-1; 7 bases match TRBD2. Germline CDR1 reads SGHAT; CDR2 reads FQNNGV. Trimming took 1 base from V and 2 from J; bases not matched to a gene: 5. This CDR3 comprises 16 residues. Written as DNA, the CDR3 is TGTGCCAGCAGCTTAGGGAGACTAGCTCCCTACAATGAGCAGTTCTTC. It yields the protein CASSLGRLAPYNEQFF.

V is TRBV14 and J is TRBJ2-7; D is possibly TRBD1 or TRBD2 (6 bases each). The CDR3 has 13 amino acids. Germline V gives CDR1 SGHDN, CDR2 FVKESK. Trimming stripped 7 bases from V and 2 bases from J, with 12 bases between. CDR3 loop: CASNLGGTYEQYF. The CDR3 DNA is TGTGCCAGCAACCTGGGGGGCACCTACGAGCAGTACTTC.

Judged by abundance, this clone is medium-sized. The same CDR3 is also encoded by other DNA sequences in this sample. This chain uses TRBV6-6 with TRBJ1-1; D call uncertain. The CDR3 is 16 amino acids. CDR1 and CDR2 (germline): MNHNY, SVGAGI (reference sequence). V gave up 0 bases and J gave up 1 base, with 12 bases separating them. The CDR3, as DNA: TGTGCCAGCAGTTACTCGGGCGGAGGACCGAACACTGAAGCTTTCTTT. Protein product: CASSYSGGGPNTEAFF.

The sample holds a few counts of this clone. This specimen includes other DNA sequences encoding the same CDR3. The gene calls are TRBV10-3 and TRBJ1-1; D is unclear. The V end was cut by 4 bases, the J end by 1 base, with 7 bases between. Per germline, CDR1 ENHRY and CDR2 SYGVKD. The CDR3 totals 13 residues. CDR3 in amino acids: CAISGRENTEAFF. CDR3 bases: TGTGCCATCAGTGGGCGGGAGAACACTGAAGCTTTCTTT.

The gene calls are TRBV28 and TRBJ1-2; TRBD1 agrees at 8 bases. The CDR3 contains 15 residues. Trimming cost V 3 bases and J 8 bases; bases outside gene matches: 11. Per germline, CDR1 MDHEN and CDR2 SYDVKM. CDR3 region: CASSFGVTGGVGYTF. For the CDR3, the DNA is TGTGCCAGCAGTTTTGGGGTTACAGGGGGTGTGGGCTACACCTTC.

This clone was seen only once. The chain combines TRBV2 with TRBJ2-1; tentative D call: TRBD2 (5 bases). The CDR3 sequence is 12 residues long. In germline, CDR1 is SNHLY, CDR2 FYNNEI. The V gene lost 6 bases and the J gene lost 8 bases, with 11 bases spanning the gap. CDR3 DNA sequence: TGTGCCAGCAGGATGGAGGTCCATGAGCAGTTCTTC. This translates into CASRMEVHEQFF.

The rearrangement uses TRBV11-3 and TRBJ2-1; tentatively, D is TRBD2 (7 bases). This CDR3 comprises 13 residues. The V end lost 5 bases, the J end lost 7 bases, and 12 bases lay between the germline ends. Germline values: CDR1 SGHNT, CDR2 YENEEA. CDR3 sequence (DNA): TGTGCCAGCAGCCGAAGGGGGGGGAATGAGCAGTTCTTC. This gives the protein CASSRRGGNEQFF.

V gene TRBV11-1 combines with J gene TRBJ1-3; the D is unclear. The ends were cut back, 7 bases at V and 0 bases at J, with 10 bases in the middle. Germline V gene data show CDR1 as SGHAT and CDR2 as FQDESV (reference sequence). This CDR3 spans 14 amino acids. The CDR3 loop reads CASKGRYSGNTIYF. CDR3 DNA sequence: TGTGCCAGCAAAGGGCGATACTCTGGAAACACCATATATTTT.

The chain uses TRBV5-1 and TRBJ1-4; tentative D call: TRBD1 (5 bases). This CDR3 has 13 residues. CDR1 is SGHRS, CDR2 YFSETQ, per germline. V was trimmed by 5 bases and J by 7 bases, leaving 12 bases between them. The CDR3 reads CASRPGIGEKLFF. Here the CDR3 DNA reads TGCGCCAGCAGGCCAGGGATCGGTGAAAAACTGTTTTTT. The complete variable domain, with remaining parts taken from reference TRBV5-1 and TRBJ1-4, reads KAGVTQTPRYLIKTRGQQVTLSCSPISGHRSVSWYQQTPGQGLQFLFEYFSETQRNKGNFPGRFSGRQFSNSRSEMNVSTLELGDSALYLCASRPGIGEKLFFGSGTQLSVL.

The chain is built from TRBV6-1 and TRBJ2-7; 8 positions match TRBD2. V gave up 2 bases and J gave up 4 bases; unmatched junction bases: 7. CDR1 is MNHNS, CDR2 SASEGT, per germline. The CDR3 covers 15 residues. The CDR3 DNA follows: TGTGCCAGCAGTGAAAGGGGTAGCGGGGATTACGAGCAGTACTTC. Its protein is CASSERGSGDYEQYF.

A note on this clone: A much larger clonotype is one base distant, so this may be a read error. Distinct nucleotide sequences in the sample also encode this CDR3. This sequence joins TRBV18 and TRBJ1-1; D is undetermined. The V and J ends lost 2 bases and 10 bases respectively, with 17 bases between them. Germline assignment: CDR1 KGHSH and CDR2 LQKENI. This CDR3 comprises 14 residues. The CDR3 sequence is CASSPGQSARVAFF. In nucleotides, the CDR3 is TGTGCCAGCTCACCAGGTCAGTCGGCAAGGGTAGCTTTCTTT.

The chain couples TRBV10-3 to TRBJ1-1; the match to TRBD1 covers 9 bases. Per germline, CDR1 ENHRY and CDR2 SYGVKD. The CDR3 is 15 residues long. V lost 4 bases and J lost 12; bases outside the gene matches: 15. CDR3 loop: CAISAIGMGQGPTFF. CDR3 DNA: TGTGCCATCAGTGCGATCGGGATGGGACAGGGACCTACTTTCTTT.

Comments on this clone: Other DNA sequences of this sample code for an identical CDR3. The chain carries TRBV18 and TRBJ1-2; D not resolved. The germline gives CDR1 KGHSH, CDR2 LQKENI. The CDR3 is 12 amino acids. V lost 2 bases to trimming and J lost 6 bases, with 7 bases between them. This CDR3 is CASSPGVDGYTF. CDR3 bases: TGTGCCAGCTCACCAGGGGTGGATGGCTACACCTTC.

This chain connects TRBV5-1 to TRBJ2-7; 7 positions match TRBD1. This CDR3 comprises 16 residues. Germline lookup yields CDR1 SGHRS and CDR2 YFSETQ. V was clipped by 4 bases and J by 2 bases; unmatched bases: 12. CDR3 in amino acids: CASSPLTGSIAYEQYF. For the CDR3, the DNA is TGCGCCAGCAGCCCCCTGACAGGGTCTATCGCCTACGAGCAGTACTTC.

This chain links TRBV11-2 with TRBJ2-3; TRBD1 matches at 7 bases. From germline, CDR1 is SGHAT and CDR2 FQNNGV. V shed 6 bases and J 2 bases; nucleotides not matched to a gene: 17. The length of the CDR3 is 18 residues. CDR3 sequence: CASSFRGEQGLLTDTQYF. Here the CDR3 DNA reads TGTGCCAGCAGTTTTCGAGGGGAACAGGGGCTACTCACAGATACGCAGTATTTT.

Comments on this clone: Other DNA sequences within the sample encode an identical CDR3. The CDR3 loop reads CASSDPGQQPQHF. The CDR3 bases are TGTGCCAGCAGTGACCCTGGTCAACAGCCCCAGCATTTT. This chain connects TRBV28 to TRBJ1-5, with D hard to call. The ends were cut back, 5 bases at V and 7 bases at J, with 12 bases in the middle. The CDR3 totals 13 residues. Looked up from germline, CDR1 is MDHEN and CDR2 is SYDVKM.

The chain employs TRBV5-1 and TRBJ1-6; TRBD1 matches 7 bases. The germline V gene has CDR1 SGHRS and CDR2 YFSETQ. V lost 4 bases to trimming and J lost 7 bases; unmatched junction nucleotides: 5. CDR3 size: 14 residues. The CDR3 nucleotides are TGCGCCAGCAGCGACAGGGTCCCCAATTCACCCCTCCACTTT. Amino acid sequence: CASSDRVPNSPLHF.

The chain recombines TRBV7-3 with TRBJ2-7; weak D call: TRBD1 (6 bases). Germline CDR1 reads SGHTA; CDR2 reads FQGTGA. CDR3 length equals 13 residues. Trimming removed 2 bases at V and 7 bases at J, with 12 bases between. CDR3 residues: CASSLQTGYEQYF. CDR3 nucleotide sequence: TGTGCCAGCAGCTTACAAACAGGGTATGAGCAGTACTTC.

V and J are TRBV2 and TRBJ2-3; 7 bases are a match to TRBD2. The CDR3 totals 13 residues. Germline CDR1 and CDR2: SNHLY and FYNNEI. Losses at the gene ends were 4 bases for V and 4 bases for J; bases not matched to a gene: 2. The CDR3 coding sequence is TGTGCCAGCAGTGGACTAGCCTCAGATACGCAGTATTTT. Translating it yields CASSGLASDTQYF. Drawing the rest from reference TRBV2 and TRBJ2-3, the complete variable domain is EPEVTQTPSHQVTQMGQEVILRCVPISNHLYFYWYRQILGQKVEFLVSFYNNEISEKSEIFDDQFSVERPDGSNFTLKIRSTKLEDSAMYFCASSGLASDTQYFGPGTRLTVL.

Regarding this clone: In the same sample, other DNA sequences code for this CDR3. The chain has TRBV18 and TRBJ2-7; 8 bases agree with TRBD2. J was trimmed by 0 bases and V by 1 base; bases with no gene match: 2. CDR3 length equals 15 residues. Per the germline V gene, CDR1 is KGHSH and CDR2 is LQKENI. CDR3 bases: TGTGCCAGCTCACCACGTGCGGGAGGCTCCTACGAGCAGTACTTC. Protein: CASSPRAGGSYEQYF.

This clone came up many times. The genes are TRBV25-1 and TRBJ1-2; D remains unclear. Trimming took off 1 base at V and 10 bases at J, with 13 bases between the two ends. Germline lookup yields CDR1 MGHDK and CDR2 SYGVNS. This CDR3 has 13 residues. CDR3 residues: CASSEFAQDYYTF. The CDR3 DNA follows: TGTGCCAGCAGTGAATTTGCGCAGGATTACTACACCTTC.

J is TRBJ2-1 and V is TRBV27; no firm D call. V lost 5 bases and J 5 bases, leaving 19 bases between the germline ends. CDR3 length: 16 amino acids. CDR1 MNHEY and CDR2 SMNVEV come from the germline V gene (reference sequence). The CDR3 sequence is CASSPSAHPTHNEQFF. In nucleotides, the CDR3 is TGTGCCAGCAGTCCGTCCGCCCACCCCACCCACAATGAGCAGTTCTTC.

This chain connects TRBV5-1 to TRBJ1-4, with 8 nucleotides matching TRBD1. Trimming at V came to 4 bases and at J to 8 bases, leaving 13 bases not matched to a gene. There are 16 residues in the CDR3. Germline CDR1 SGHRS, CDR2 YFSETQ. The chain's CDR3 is CASSPNQDRAGEKLFF. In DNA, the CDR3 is TGCGCCAGCAGCCCCAACCAGGACAGGGCAGGAGAAAAACTGTTTTTT. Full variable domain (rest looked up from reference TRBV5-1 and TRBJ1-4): KAGVTQTPRYLIKTRGQQVTLSCSPISGHRSVSWYQQTPGQGLQFLFEYFSETQRNKGNFPGRFSGRQFSNSRSEMNVSTLELGDSALYLCASSPNQDRAGEKLFFGSGTQLSVL.

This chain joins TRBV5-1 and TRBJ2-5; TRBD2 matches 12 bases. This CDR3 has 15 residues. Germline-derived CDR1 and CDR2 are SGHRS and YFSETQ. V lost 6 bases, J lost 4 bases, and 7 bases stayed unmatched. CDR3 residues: CASTGLAGRGETQYF. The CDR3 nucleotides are TGCGCCAGCACAGGACTAGCGGGGCGGGGAGAGACCCAGTACTTC.

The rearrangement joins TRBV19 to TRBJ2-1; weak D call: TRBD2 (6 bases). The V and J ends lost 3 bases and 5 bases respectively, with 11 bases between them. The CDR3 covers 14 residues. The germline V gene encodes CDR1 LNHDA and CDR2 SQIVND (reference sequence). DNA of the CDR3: TGTGCCAGTAGTATTGGGACTTACAACAATGAGCAGTTCTTC. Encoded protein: CASSIGTYNNEQFF.

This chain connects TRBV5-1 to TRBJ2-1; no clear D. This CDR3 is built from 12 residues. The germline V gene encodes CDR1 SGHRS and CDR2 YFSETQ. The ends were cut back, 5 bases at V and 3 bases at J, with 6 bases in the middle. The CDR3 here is CASSVGYNEQFF. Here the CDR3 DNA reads TGCGCCAGCAGTGTCGGCTACAATGAGCAGTTCTTC. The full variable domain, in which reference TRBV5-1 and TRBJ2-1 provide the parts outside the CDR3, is KAGVTQTPRYLIKTRGQQVTLSCSPISGHRSVSWYQQTPGQGLQFLFEYFSETQRNKGNFPGRFSGRQFSNSRSEMNVSTLELGDSALYLCASSVGYNEQFFGPGTRLTVL.